This T cell receptor (beta chain) is from a study of blood T cells in healthy people across ages. Study outcomes and limitations: Naive CD4+ cells and diversity were both higher in long-lived donors than in aged donors. Significant beta diversity loss was already apparent by age about 42, declining roughly linearly.

Germline V CDR1 and CDR2: DFQATT, SNEGSKA (reference sequence). This CDR3 has 15 residues. This clonotype was seen only once. Its matching antigen is unknown. It was with a sample-barcoded 5' primer and a J-beta primer mix that a second PCR of roughly 6 to 12 cycles was run. TCRdb recomputed calls from the 5' RACE reads with MiXCR, one row per CDR3 protein. This sample carries about 1.8 million distinct CDR3 sequences, around 50% of them seen once, and the ten largest clones take less than 2.5%. V gene TRBV20-1 combines with J gene TRBJ2-4, with D perhaps TRBD1 (6 bases). The J call is in doubt because the DNA end fits TRBJ2-5 better. The specimen was blood. This sequence originates from a woman aged 40 to 50 in good health. The CDR3 sequence: CSATGDGMTIETQYF. CDR3 DNA: TGCAGTGCTACAGGGGATGGAATGACGATCGAGACCCAGTACTTC.